The TCR beta chain under discussion was sequenced for a study of cytomegalovirus exposure and HLA in healthy donors listed by TCRdb under 2017. As for the study more broadly: The 666 repertoires of the first cohort and the roughly 110 validation repertoires were produced on the same platform, according to a later analysis. The study aimed to test whether signatures of past pathogen exposure could be identified by cataloging public T cell receptors. In addition to the first cohort of several hundred subjects, a separate validation cohort of 120 different subjects was used. To predict cytomegalovirus infection status, the study combined high-throughput TCR immunosequencing, statistical association of individual TCRs with disease status, and machine learning.

Study-level results and caveats: In vitro tests confirmed that a few of the cytomegalovirus-associated TCR beta chains recognize cytomegalovirus antigens. The validation cohort had no HLA typing available for a later analysis, so co-occurrence within that cohort was assessed over all 120 or so repertoires. In a later analysis, TCRs clustered in the first cohort were found to also tend to co-occur in the 110 or so validation repertoires, with approximately 95% of cluster scores above 0. In both the original and validation cohorts, the classifier was reported to diagnose cytomegalovirus status with high specificity and sensitivity. In the study, 150 to 200 TCR beta chains were listed as associated with cytomegalovirus. The authors suggested that the approach could potentially be extended to other disease states and immunological phenotypes. Most TCR sequences were observed very rarely across donors, whereas some public TCRs were present in many individuals.

Library preparation employed the immunoSEQ multiplex PCR assay. The source study handled its data this way. A statistical classification framework was built for diagnosing cytomegalovirus status from the catalog of TCR beta chain sequences. TCRdb holds this immuneACCESS table with in-frame rearrangements only. Some clones are missing; in checked studies, unresolved V genes explain under half, and the rest has no known cause. From that table come the V and J calls and clone size; the DNA was used to work out D and trimming. The sample table shows about 170,000 clones, and approximately 96% are seen once. Together, the top ten hold roughly 0.83% of the sample. Concerning this clone: Its antigen specificity is not known. The input lacks base qualities; no much larger clone sits a single base away.

The donors were included in the validation cohort of some 120 subjects, a group kept apart from the roughly 680-subject first cohort. The sample taken for sequencing was PBMCs. The origin of this receptor is a woman younger than 30 in good health and CMV-seronegative.

The sequenced DNA: TGTGCCAGCAAGGACAGGGCAGGGGATACGCAGTATTTT. Translated, it gives CASKDRAGDTQYF. The chain is assembled from TRBV5-5 and TRBJ2-3; a stretch of 8 junction bases matches TRBD1. The CDR3 contains 13 residues, cysteine and phenylalanine counted. Only the CDR3 DNA stays, 39 bases, in frame from base 1. V and J are trimmed by 6 bases and 6 bases, and the gene matches miss 6 bases of the junction. The germline V gene (reference sequence) provides CDR1 SGHKS and CDR2 YYEKEE.